Following are 29 T cell receptor beta chains from one sample sequenced in a study of blood T cell repertoires in COVID-19. Generated by immunoSEQ multiplex PCR, the TCRdb table keeps only in-frame clones and is missing some. The table lists about 350,000 clones, approximately 89% of them singletons. Sequencing was performed on peripheral blood. The receptors stem from a woman aged 55-75 years with COVID-19, enrolled during active disease.

The rearrangement joins TRBV5-4 to TRBJ2-7; TRBD2 aligns across 13 bases. With 4 bases clipped from V and 6 bases from J, the junction kept 10 bases outside the gene matches. From germline, CDR1 is SGHNT and CDR2 YYREEE (reference sequence). CDR3 length: 16 amino acids. CDR3 sequence (DNA): TGTGCCAGCAGCCCGCCGGGACTAGCGGGGTCGCGCGAGCAGTACTTC. This sequence encodes CASSPPGLAGSREQYF. Variable domain in full (rest from reference TRBV5-4 and TRBJ2-7): ETGVTQSPTHLIKTRGQQVTLRCSSQSGHNTVSWYQQALGQGPQFIFQYYREEENGRGNFPPRFSGLQFPNYSSELNVNALELDDSALYLCASSPPGLAGSREQYFGPGTRLTVT.

The chain uses TRBV24-1 and TRBJ2-3, with 9 bases aligning to TRBD1. CDR3 length: 14 amino acids. V gave up 1 base and J gave up 9 bases; unmatched junction bases: 4. Per the germline V gene, CDR1 is KGHDR and CDR2 is SFDVKD. DNA for the CDR3: TGTGCCACCAGTGATTTAACCGGGACAGGGACGCAGTATTTT. Translating gives CATSDLTGTGTQYF.

This clone was seen only a few times. The chain couples TRBV10-3 to TRBJ2-7, with D possibly being TRBD2 (7 bases). Trimming took off 11 bases at V and 6 bases at J, with 20 bases between the two ends. Germline V gene data show CDR1 as ENHRY and CDR2 as SYGVKD. CDR3 length equals 13 residues. The CDR3, as DNA: TGTGCCCTCGGGGGGCAACGGAGAGGCGAGCAGTACTTC. This sequence encodes CALGGQRRGEQYF.

The chain uses TRBV27 and TRBJ2-5; 7 bases are a match to TRBD1. CDR1 is MNHEY and CDR2 is SMNVEV in the germline V gene (reference sequence). Trimming took 5 bases from V and 4 from J; bases not matched to a gene: 13. The CDR3 consists of 16 residues. CDR3 in amino acids: CASSLRTGPGLETQYF. For the CDR3, the DNA is TGTGCCAGCAGTCTCCGGACAGGTCCGGGATTAGAGACCCAGTACTTC.

The J gene is TRBJ2-3, the V gene TRBV5-1; the match to TRBD2 covers 8 bases. V shed 7 bases and J 0 bases; nucleotides not matched to a gene: 13. CDR3 length: 17 amino acids. Germline CDR1 reads SGHRS; CDR2 reads YFSETQ. The CDR3 DNA reads as TGCGCCAGCTCGACTGGCGGGGGGTGGACTAGCACAGATACGCAGTATTTT. Translated: CASSTGGGWTSTDTQYF.

The chain couples TRBV5-8 to TRBJ1-3; D is possibly TRBD1 (5 bases). Germline CDR1 SGHTS, CDR2 YDEGEE. The V end was cut by 6 bases, the J end by 0 bases, with 13 bases between. CDR3 length: 15 amino acids. The CDR3 loop reads CASNLRGGSGNTIYF. CDR3 bases: TGTGCCAGCAACCTAAGGGGCGGCTCTGGAAACACCATATATTTT.

The V gene is TRBV6-5, the J gene TRBJ2-5, with a weak D call TRBD1 (6 bases). The CDR3 is made up of 14 amino acids. V was cut by 6 bases and J by 4 bases, with 15 bases left in between. Germline V gene data show CDR1 as MNHEY and CDR2 as SVGAGI. Here the CDR3 DNA reads TGTGCCAGCAGACCACAGGGTAATCGAGAGACCCAGTACTTC. Amino acids: CASRPQGNRETQYF.

Notes on this clone: This same CDR3 is encoded by further DNA sequences in the sample. V and J are TRBV7-9 and TRBJ1-1, with a possible D match to TRBD1 (6 bases). Deletions cut 5 bases from V and 2 bases from J, with 9 bases between. This CDR3 comprises 13 residues. The germline CDR1 and CDR2 sequences are SEHNR and FQNEAQ (reference sequence). Written as DNA, the CDR3 is TGTGCCAGCAGCAGGACAGTTAACACTGAAGCTTTCTTT. Translation: CASSRTVNTEAFF.

The chain couples TRBV6-5 to TRBJ1-2; TRBD1 is a possible D gene (5 bases). This CDR3 contains 13 residues. Trimming pared 10 bases from V and 4 bases from J, leaving 16 bases between. Germline CDR1 MNHEY, CDR2 SVGAGI. The CDR3 reads CATHPRGAYGYTF. The CDR3 DNA sequence: TGTGCCACCCACCCCCGTGGGGCCTATGGCTACACCTTC.

This clone was counted a few times. This chain joins TRBV29-1 and TRBJ2-1; D might be TRBD2 (6 bases). The germline V and J ends were trimmed by 4 bases and 6 bases, with 16 bases remaining between them. CDR3 size: 14 residues. Germline lookup yields CDR1 SQVTM and CDR2 ANQGSEA. CDR3 nucleotides: TGCAGCGTTGTTGAGACTAGTACTTTCAATGAGCAGTTCTTC. It codes for CSVVETSTFNEQFF.

The V gene is TRBV29-1, the J gene TRBJ2-1; D is ambiguous. V gave up 4 bases and J gave up 0 bases, with 7 bases separating them. The V gene's germline CDR1 is SQVTM and CDR2 ANQGSEA. This CDR3 comprises 13 residues. CDR3 sequence: CSVVQSSYNEQFF. The CDR3 DNA is TGCAGCGTTGTACAGAGCTCCTACAATGAGCAGTTCTTC.

The chain employs TRBV3-1 (or the pseudogene TRBV3-2) and TRBJ1-5; the D is unclear. This CDR3 spans 16 amino acids. The germline V and J ends were trimmed by 0 bases and 4 bases, with 13 bases remaining between them. From germline, CDR1 is LGHDT and CDR2 YNNKEL (reference sequence). The CDR3: CASSQEIPSLNQPQHF. The CDR3 region has the DNA TGTGCCAGCAGCCAAGAAATCCCCAGTCTGAATCAGCCCCAGCATTTT.

CDR3 nucleotide sequence: TGTGCCAGCAGCGAGGACAGGGACTATGGCTACACCTTC. Protein: CASSEDRDYGYTF. J is TRBJ1-2 and V is TRBV9; 8 nucleotides match TRBD1. There are 13 residues in the CDR3. The V segment lost 3 bases and the J segment 3 bases; nucleotides outside the gene matches: 1. Germline lookup yields CDR1 SGDLS and CDR2 YYNGEE.

The chain combines TRBV2 with TRBJ1-2; TRBD1 matches at 7 bases. The CDR3 contains 13 residues. Germline CDR1 and CDR2: SNHLY and FYNNEI. The V gene end was trimmed by 7 bases and the J gene end by 7 bases; junction bases not matched to a gene: 9. This CDR3 reads CASTRDSTAGYTF. The DNA of the CDR3 is TGTGCCAGCACCCGGGACAGTACTGCTGGCTACACCTTC.

The V call is TRBV4-2, the J call TRBJ2-5; the match to TRBD2 covers 7 bases. The CDR3 length is 14 residues. The germline CDR1 and CDR2 sequences are LGHNA and YNFKEQ. Trimming cost V 1 base and J 5 bases; bases outside gene matches: 4. In DNA form, the CDR3 reads TGTGCCAGCAGCCAAGTAGCCGGGGGGGAGACCCAGTACTTC. This encodes CASSQVAGGETQYF.

V usage is TRBV19 and J usage is TRBJ1-3, with 7 nucleotides matching TRBD1. The CDR3 is made up of 15 amino acids. CDR1 is LNHDA, CDR2 SQIVND, per germline (reference sequence). V dropped 6 bases and J dropped 0; count of bases not matched to a gene: 5. The CDR3 nucleotides read TGTGCCAGTAGGAAAGGGGGCCCCTCTGGAAACACCATATATTTT. Its protein is CASRKGGPSGNTIYF. Full variable domain (missing parts from reference TRBV19 and TRBJ1-3): DGGITQSPKYLFRKEGQNVTLSCEQNLNHDAMYWYRQDPGQGLRLIYYSQIVNDFQKGDIAEGYSVSREKKESFPLTVTSAQKNPTAFYLCASRKGGPSGNTIYFGEGSWLTVV.

The genes are TRBV6-1 and TRBJ1-1; the D gene is possibly TRBD1 (5 bases). The CDR3 is made up of 14 amino acids. The V end lost 3 bases, the J end lost 1 base, and 9 bases lay between the germline ends. The germline CDR1 and CDR2 sequences are MNHNS and SASEGT. CDR3 sequence: CASSDSGWNTEAFF. CDR3 DNA sequence: TGTGCCAGCAGTGATTCAGGGTGGAACACTGAAGCTTTCTTT.

The rearrangement links TRBV6-5 to TRBJ1-2, with 7 bases that match TRBD1. Germline CDR1 MNHEY, CDR2 SVGAGI. This CDR3 has 15 residues. V shed 5 bases, J shed 4 bases, and the junction held 10 bases outside the gene matches. The CDR3 nucleotides are TGTGCCAGCAGTCCCGCGGGGGGGACAGTCTATGGCTACACCTTC. It is translated as CASSPAGGTVYGYTF.

V is TRBV19 and J is TRBJ1-5, with TRBD1 identical over 7 bases. This CDR3 is built from 15 residues. CDR1 and CDR2 (germline): LNHDA, SQIVND (reference sequence). Unmatched junction bases numbered 6, after V lost 4 bases and J lost 3 bases. Here the CDR3 DNA reads TGTGCCAGTAGTAGTAACAGGGGACCCAATCAGCCCCAGCATTTT. This translates into CASSSNRGPNQPQHF.

The rearrangement joins TRBV27 to TRBJ1-2; 10 bases align to TRBD1. The CDR3 has 15 residues. V lost 3 bases and J lost 8; bases outside the gene matches: 9. Germline loops: CDR1 MNHEY, CDR2 SMNVEV (reference sequence). CDR3 nucleotide sequence: TGTGCCAGCAGTTTTAAAAAGACAGGGGGCTGGGGCTACACCTTC. Translation gives CASSFKKTGGWGYTF.

This chain uses TRBV4-1 with TRBJ1-5, with 11 bases matching TRBD1. V lost 6 bases and J lost 7; bases outside the gene matches: 5. Germline V gene sequence: CDR1 MGHRA, CDR2 YSYEKL. CDR3 length: 14 residues. The CDR3 bases are TGCGCCAGCAGTCTAGGGACAGGGGGACAGCCCCAGCATTTT. The encoded protein is CASSLGTGGQPQHF.

This chain joins TRBV5-1 and TRBJ1-5; 7 bases line up with TRBD1. V shed 2 bases, J shed 4 bases, and the junction held 6 bases outside the gene matches. The CDR3 totals 15 residues. Germline V gives CDR1 SGHRS, CDR2 YFSETQ. The DNA for the CDR3 is TGCGCCAGCAGCTTACGGGACAGTCTTAATCAGCCCCAGCATTTT. This gives the protein CASSLRDSLNQPQHF.

V is TRBV24-1 and J is TRBJ2-1; D ambiguous. Germline CDR1 reads KGHDR; CDR2 reads SFDVKD. Trimming took off 3 bases at V and 9 bases at J, with 8 bases between the two ends. The CDR3 has 12 amino acids. The CDR3 nucleotides are TGTGCCACCAGTGATCCTCTCCGTGAGCAGTTCTTC. It codes for CATSDPLREQFF.

This chain connects TRBV2 to TRBJ1-1, with 10 bases aligning to TRBD1. J was trimmed by 2 bases and V by 6 bases; bases with no gene match: 3. The CDR3 has 14 amino acids. In germline, CDR1 is SNHLY, CDR2 FYNNEI. CDR3 protein: CASSPTGGNTEAFF. CDR3 DNA sequence: TGTGCCAGCAGCCCGACAGGGGGCAACACTGAAGCTTTCTTT.

V usage is TRBV2 and J usage is TRBJ1-3; D is undetermined. CDR1 and CDR2 from the germline V gene are SNHLY and FYNNEI. The CDR3 extends over 16 amino acids. The V gene lost 5 bases and the J gene lost 0 bases, with 14 bases spanning the gap. This CDR3 is CASSLSFISSGNTIYF. The DNA of the CDR3 is TGTGCCAGCAGTCTCTCCTTTATCAGCTCTGGAAACACCATATATTTT.

This sequence joins TRBV5-1 and TRBJ1-2; D is unclear. CDR3 length equals 13 residues. V lost 1 base, J lost 0 bases, and 4 bases lay in between. The germline V gene encodes CDR1 SGHRS and CDR2 YFSETQ. CDR3 region: CASSLSANYGYTF. CDR3 in DNA: TGCGCCAGCAGCTTGAGCGCTAACTATGGCTACACCTTC.

The genes are TRBV19 and TRBJ1-6; D is undetermined. V lost 6 bases and J 3 bases, leaving 9 bases between the germline ends. The CDR3 totals 14 residues. Germline CDR1 and CDR2: LNHDA and SQIVND (reference sequence). The CDR3 DNA follows: TGTGCCAGTAGCGGGAGCCTCTATAATTCACCCCTCCACTTT. This gives the protein CASSGSLYNSPLHF.

J is TRBJ2-7 and V is TRBV11-2, with TRBD2 matching 12 bases. The CDR3 is made up of 15 amino acids. Germline values: CDR1 SGHAT, CDR2 FQNNGV. The V gene end was trimmed by 3 bases and the J gene end by 7 bases; junction bases not matched to a gene: 7. CDR3 in amino acids: CASSFTSGGPGEQYF. CDR3 in DNA: TGTGCCAGCAGCTTTACTAGCGGGGGGCCTGGGGAGCAGTACTTC. Full variable domain (remainder filled in from reference TRBV11-2 and TRBJ2-7): EAGVAQSPRYKIIEKRQSVAFWCNPISGHATLYWYQQILGQGPKLLIQFQNNGVVDDSQLPKDRFSAERLKGVDSTLKIQPAKLEDSAVYLCASSFTSGGPGEQYFGPGTRLTVT.

The chain couples TRBV6-5 to TRBJ1-2; D is undetermined. This CDR3 comprises 14 residues. Germline CDR1 and CDR2: MNHEY and SVGAGI. The V end lost 6 bases, the J end lost 8 bases, and 19 bases lay between the germline ends. The DNA of the CDR3 is TGTGCCAGCAGACACCTAGACTCCCCGGGGGGCTACACCTTC. Translation: CASRHLDSPGGYTF.